These 26 T cell receptor beta chains originate from one sample sequenced in a study of blood T cells in healthy people across ages. A J-beta primer mix and a sample-barcoded 5' primer were used in a second PCR of about 7 to 12 cycles. TCRdb fed the 5' RACE reads into MiXCR, producing one record per CDR3 protein. The sample includes 1,500,000 or so distinct CDR3 sequences, roughly 60% of them seen just once. Input material: blood. Receptors originate from a man in his late teens or twenties in good health.

The V gene is TRBV12-3 or TRBV12-4, the J gene TRBJ2-6; 7 bases align to TRBD1. The CDR3 loop spans 18 amino acids. The V and J ends lost 5 bases and 0 bases, in that order; junction bases with no gene match: 10. The CDR3, as DNA: TGTGCCAGCAGTCCTATCTTTCGGGACAGCTCTGGGGCCAACGTCCTGACTTTC. It encodes CASSPIFRDSSGANVLTF.

V and J are TRBV7-2 and TRBJ2-3; D is possibly TRBD1 or TRBD2 (6 bases each). V lost 4 bases and J 4 bases, leaving 15 bases between the germline ends. CDR1 and CDR2 (germline): SGHTA, FQGNSA. CDR3 length: 15 amino acids. For the CDR3, the DNA is TGTGCCAGCAGCTGGGGGAACGGGGGCTCAGATACGCAGTATTTT. Protein: CASSWGNGGSDTQYF.

The chain combines TRBV20-1 with TRBJ1-2, with D possibly TRBD1 on 6 matching bases. The V gene's germline CDR1 is DFQATT and CDR2 SNEGSKA (reference sequence). CDR3 size: 12 residues. Deletions cut 3 bases from V and 6 bases from J, with 11 bases between. The CDR3 nucleotides read TGCAGTGCTAGGGGGGCTTGGGATGGCTACACCTTC. Residues: CSARGAWDGYTF.

Of note for this clonotype: Just one base apart from a much larger clone, this may be a read error. The V and J genes are TRBV7-9 and TRBJ2-7; D gene ambiguous. Germline CDR1 reads SEHNR; CDR2 reads FQNEAQ (reference sequence). V lost 2 bases and J lost 2, with 4 bases in between. The CDR3 consists of 12 residues. In DNA form, the CDR3 reads TGTGCCAGCAGCTTAATCGCCTACGAGCAGTACTTC. Encoded protein: CASSLIAYEQYF.

The table lists this clonotype with a count of one. The chain uses TRBV7-2 and TRBJ2-7; no reliable D call. The V and J ends lost 3 bases and 2 bases respectively, with 8 bases between them. The CDR3 spans 13 residues. Germline CDR1 reads SGHTA; CDR2 reads FQGNSA. The chain's CDR3 is CASSFANTYEQYF. For the CDR3, the DNA is TGTGCCAGCAGCTTCGCCAATACCTACGAGCAGTACTTC.

The V call is TRBV6-5, the J call TRBJ1-2; D is undetermined. The germline CDR1 and CDR2 sequences are MNHEY and SVGAGI. Trimming cost V 8 bases and J 1 base, with 17 bases left between them. The CDR3 loop spans 15 amino acids. This CDR3 is CASLGGSRINYGYTF. In DNA form, the CDR3 reads TGTGCCAGCCTCGGCGGGAGCCGCATTAACTATGGCTACACCTTC.

In this sample, this clonotype turned up a few times. This chain connects TRBV28 to TRBJ2-5, with D perhaps being TRBD1 or TRBD2 (6 bases each). The J call is doubtful: the DNA matches TRBJ2-7 better. The CDR3 covers 15 residues. Germline V lookup: CDR1 MDHEN, CDR2 SYDVKM. CDR3 sequence reads: CASSWGRGNTYEQYF. The CDR3 DNA sequence: TGTGCCAGCAGTTGGGGGCGGGGTAATACCTACGAGCAGTACTTC.

V usage is TRBV4-1 and J usage is TRBJ2-7, with D uncertain. Trimming took off 2 bases at V and 3 bases at J, with 17 bases between the two ends. Germline V gives CDR1 MGHRA, CDR2 YSYEKL. CDR3 length equals 16 residues. The CDR3 loop is CASSQHTGDLRYEQYF. CDR3 sequence (DNA): TGCGCCAGCAGCCAACACACCGGAGACCTACGCTACGAGCAGTACTTC.

V and J are TRBV12-5 and TRBJ2-7, with TRBD2 matching over 7 bases. The CDR3 length is 16 residues. The V gene's germline CDR1 is LGHNT and CDR2 FRNRAP. V gave up 6 bases and J gave up 0 bases; unmatched junction bases: 11. CDR3 sequence (DNA): TGTGCTAGTGGCTTCCTAGCGGATTTTAGCTCCTACGAGCAGTACTTC. It encodes CASGFLADFSSYEQYF.

The chain joins TRBV6-1 to TRBJ1-1; D is uncertain. Per the germline V gene, CDR1 is MNHNS and CDR2 is SASEGT. Trimming stripped 1 base from V and 7 bases from J, with 4 bases between. This CDR3 region has 11 residues. The CDR3 DNA sequence: TGTGCCAGCAGTGAAGTGTATGAAGCTTTCTTT. It encodes CASSEVYEAFF.

This chain links TRBV12-3 or TRBV12-4 with TRBJ2-2, with a tentative D call TRBD1 (6 bases). This CDR3 is 14 amino acids long. The V end was cut by 6 bases, the J end by 1 base, with 9 bases between. CDR3 DNA sequence: TGTGCCAGCAGGGGCAGGGGGAACACCGGGGAGCTGTTTTTT. This translates into CASRGRGNTGELFF.

There are a few counts of this clonotype. The V gene is TRBV12-3 or TRBV12-4, the J gene TRBJ2-1; 9 bases map to TRBD1. The length of the CDR3 is 16 residues. V was clipped by 3 bases and J by 5 bases; unmatched bases: 8. In DNA, the CDR3 is TGTGCCAGCAGTTTCAGATTCGACAGGGGGAACAATGAGCAGTTCTTC. It is translated as CASSFRFDRGNNEQFF.

In its sample, this clonotype was seen a few times. This chain connects TRBV4-1 to TRBJ2-1, with 7 bases lining up with TRBD2. The CDR3 is 17 residues long. Germline-derived CDR1 and CDR2 are MGHRA and YSYEKL. V gave up 0 bases and J gave up 6 bases; unmatched junction bases: 11. The CDR3 DNA reads as TGCGCCAGCAGCCAAGATCTCCCAGCGGGGTACCTCAATGAGCAGTTCTTC. This gives the protein CASSQDLPAGYLNEQFF.

This chain uses TRBV9 with TRBJ1-4, with D hard to call. Trimming took off 1 base at V and 7 bases at J, with 8 bases between the two ends. This CDR3 contains 13 residues. In germline, CDR1 is SGDLS, CDR2 YYNGEE. CDR3 sequence reads: CASSVRWGEKLFF. The CDR3 nucleotides are TGTGCCAGCAGCGTACGCTGGGGTGAAAAACTGTTTTTT.

As regards this clonotype: The junction differs from germline at one of its ends, possibly a read error. V and J are TRBV3-1 and TRBJ2-4, with 7 bases that match TRBD2. The DNA end lines up better with TRBJ2-7; the J call may be wrong. Germline V gene lookup returns CDR1 LGHDT and CDR2 YNNKEL (reference sequence). The CDR3 consists of 16 residues. CDR3: CTSSNQDMGGVYEQYF. The CDR3 DNA reads as TGTACCAGCAGCAACCAGGACATGGGGGGGGTTTACGAGCAGTACTTC.

The gene calls are TRBV7-2 and TRBJ2-7; TRBD2 is a possible D gene (7 bases). Germline lookup yields CDR1 SGHTA and CDR2 FQGNSA. This CDR3 comprises 15 residues. Trimming took 4 bases from V and 2 from J, leaving 15 bases between them. For the CDR3, the DNA is TGTGCCAGCAGCTGGGAAGGGGGGGGAACCTACGAGCAGTACTTC. It specifies CASSWEGGGTYEQYF.

The chain uses TRBV25-1 and TRBJ2-5; D is perhaps TRBD1 or TRBD2 (5 bases each). The ends were cut back, 5 bases at V and 7 bases at J, with 8 bases in the middle. Germline CDR1 is MGHDK and CDR2 is SYGVNS. This CDR3 has 11 amino acids. The CDR3 DNA sequence: TGTGCCAGCAGTACGAGGGGGACCCAGTACTTC. Its protein is CASSTRGTQYF.

This clonotype showed up many times. V and J are TRBV7-9 and TRBJ2-7, with TRBD1 matching 7 bases. V lost 6 bases and J lost 4; bases outside the gene matches: 6. CDR3 length: 13 residues. CDR1 SEHNR and CDR2 FQNEAQ come from the germline V gene (reference sequence). The CDR3 sequence is CASSRQGGYEQYF. The DNA of the CDR3 is TGTGCCAGCAGTCGACAGGGTGGGTACGAGCAGTACTTC.

This chain uses TRBV25-1 with TRBJ2-7; D may be TRBD1 (5 bases). The CDR3 runs 15 residues. Trimming took off 5 bases at V and 5 bases at J, with 19 bases between the two ends. CDR1 and CDR2 from the germline V gene are MGHDK and SYGVNS. The CDR3 spells CASSPTGKGYDEQYF. In DNA form, the CDR3 reads TGTGCCAGCAGTCCCACCGGAAAGGGGTACGACGAGCAGTACTTC.

This clonotype was recorded once. The CDR3 region is CASKSGSLNQPQHF. In DNA, the CDR3 is TGTGCCAGCAAATCAGGGTCCCTTAATCAGCCCCAGCATTTT. V usage is TRBV6-5 and J usage is TRBJ1-5; D is possibly TRBD1 (5 bases). CDR3 size: 14 residues. The V end was cut by 7 bases, the J end by 4 bases, with 14 bases between. Germline-derived CDR1 and CDR2 are MNHEY and SVGAGI.

In regard to this clonotype: The junction and the germline gene differ at one end; a read error may be behind it. The chain joins TRBV10-3 to TRBJ2-3; 9 bases are shared with TRBD2. The CDR3 is 15 residues long. Germline assignment: CDR1 ENHRY and CDR2 SYGVKD. CDR3 coding DNA: TGTCCCATCAGTGAGTCGGGAGGACTAGCGAATACGCAGTATTTT. This translates into CPISESGGLANTQYF.

The rearrangement uses TRBV28 and TRBJ2-5; tentatively, D is TRBD1 (5 bases). The end of the DNA aligns better with TRBJ2-7, so the J call may be wrong. The CDR3 loop spans 14 amino acids. From germline, CDR1 is MDHEN and CDR2 SYDVKM. The CDR3 coding sequence is TGTGCCAGCAGTTTTAAGGTGACAGACTACGAGCAGTACTTC. Translated: CASSFKVTDYEQYF.

The V gene is TRBV20-1, the J gene TRBJ2-7, with 13 bases identical to TRBD2. Germline loops: CDR1 DFQATT, CDR2 SNEGSKA (reference sequence). This CDR3 spans 17 amino acids. J gave up 0 bases and V 6 bases, and 11 bases lay outside the gene matches. The DNA for the CDR3 is TGCAGTGCCGCCCCGGGACTAGCGGGACCCTTCTCCTACGAGCAGTACTTC. Its protein product is CSAAPGLAGPFSYEQYF.

In this sample, this clonotype turned up a few times. This CDR3 reads CATMYLAGGNTEAFF. In DNA form, the CDR3 reads TGCGCCACCATGTACTTAGCTGGGGGGAACACTGAAGCTTTCTTT. The rearrangement links TRBV4-1 to TRBJ1-1; D is possibly TRBD1 (5 bases). Germline V gene lookup returns CDR1 MGHRA and CDR2 YSYEKL. The CDR3 totals 15 residues. V was pared by 10 bases and J by 1 base, with 19 bases between.

The chain recombines TRBV20-1 with TRBJ2-1; D perhaps matches TRBD2 (6 bases). Trimming took 3 bases from V and 4 from J, leaving 13 bases between them. The CDR3 is made up of 14 amino acids. Germline assignment: CDR1 DFQATT and CDR2 SNEGSKA (reference sequence). CDR3 DNA: TGCAGTGCTAGTGGGCTAGCGCCTTACAATGAGCAGTTCTTC. Protein: CSASGLAPYNEQFF.

The rearrangement links TRBV5-1 to TRBJ2-1; 7 bases are shared with TRBD2. Trimming at V came to 2 bases and at J to 9 bases, leaving 11 bases not matched to a gene. The germline gives CDR1 SGHRS, CDR2 YFSETQ. The CDR3 extends over 15 amino acids. CDR3 bases: TGCGCCAGCAGCTTCCAGGCAGGGAGGGAGGTTGAGCAGTTCTTC. Protein product: CASSFQAGREVEQFF. The variable domain in full, with the rest retrieved from reference TRBV5-1 and TRBJ2-1, is KAGVTQTPRYLIKTRGQQVTLSCSPISGHRSVSWYQQTPGQGLQFLFEYFSETQRNKGNFPGRFSGRQFSNSRSEMNVSTLELGDSALYLCASSFQAGREVEQFFGPGTRLTVL.